This T cell receptor (beta chain) comes out of a study of blood T cell repertoires in COVID-19. Study as a whole: Samples taken during acute and convalescent COVID-19 were collected in the United States, Italy and Spain. From T cells, B-cell-depleted T cells, or PBMCs came the material, which was cDNA or gDNA.

TCRdb's copy holds only in-frame clones and misses some; the assay was immunoSEQ multiplex PCR. This sample yields fewer than 200,000 clones, of which about 93% are seen a single time; 3.5% to 5% belongs to the top ten. The table lists this clone with a count of one. Germline CDR1 reads LNHNV; CDR2 reads YYDKDF (reference sequence). Between the trimmed V and J ends, which lost 4 bases and 4 bases, there was a span of 12 bases. CDR3 length equals 14 residues. The source of this sequence is a woman in her 50s with acute or convalescent COVID-19. V gene TRBV15 combines with J gene TRBJ2-3, with TRBD1 as a possible D gene (5 bases). The sample taken for sequencing was peripheral blood. CDR3 protein: CATSKDNFPDTQYF. CDR3 coding DNA: TGTGCCACCAGCAAGGACAATTTCCCAGATACGCAGTATTTT.